This T cell receptor beta chain was identified during a study of CD8+CD57+ T cells in acquired aplastic anemia. Notes on the study in general: Statistical testing detected no significant gap in CD8+ Simpson's diversity between patients and controls.

Genomic DNA templated the TCR beta VDJ and CDR3 profiling. TCRdb independently ran MiXCR on the reads; one entry per CDR3 protein. The sample contains about 470,000 distinct CDR3 sequences, around 30% of which appear only once. Patients sequenced had flow cytometry evidence of CD8+CD57+ cell expansion. Severe acquired aplastic anemia was the diagnosis recorded for all patients. Comments on this clonotype: The antigen remains unidentified. A much bigger clone sits one base away, suggesting this may be a read error.

From germline, CDR1 is MGHDK and CDR2 SYGVNS. This CDR3 spans 11 amino acids. The sequence derives from a human donor with aplastic anemia. Sequencing input: sorted CD4+, CD8+, or CD8+CD57+ T cells (not recorded which) from PBMCs. The genes are TRBV25-1 and TRBJ2-7; D unresolved. The CDR3 spells CATMEAYEQHF. CDR3 DNA: TGTGCCACTATGGAAGCCTACGAGCAGCACTTC.